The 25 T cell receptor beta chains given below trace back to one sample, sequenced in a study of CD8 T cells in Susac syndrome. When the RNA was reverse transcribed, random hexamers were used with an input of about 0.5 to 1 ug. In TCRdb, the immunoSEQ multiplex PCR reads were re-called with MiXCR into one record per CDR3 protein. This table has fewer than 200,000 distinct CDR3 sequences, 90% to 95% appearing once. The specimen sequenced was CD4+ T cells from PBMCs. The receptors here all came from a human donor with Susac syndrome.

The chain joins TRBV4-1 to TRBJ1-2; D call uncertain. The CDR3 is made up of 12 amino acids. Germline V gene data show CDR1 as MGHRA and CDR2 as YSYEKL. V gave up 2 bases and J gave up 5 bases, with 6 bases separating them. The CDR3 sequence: CASSQQSYGYTF. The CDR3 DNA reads TGCGCCAGCAGCCAACAGTCGTATGGCTACACCTTC.

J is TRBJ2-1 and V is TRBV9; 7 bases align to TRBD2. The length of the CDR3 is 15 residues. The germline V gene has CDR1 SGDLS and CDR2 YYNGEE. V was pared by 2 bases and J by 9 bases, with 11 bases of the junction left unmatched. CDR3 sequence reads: CASSVRLAPVGEQFF. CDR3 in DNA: TGTGCCAGCAGCGTTCGACTAGCACCGGTCGGTGAGCAGTTCTTC.

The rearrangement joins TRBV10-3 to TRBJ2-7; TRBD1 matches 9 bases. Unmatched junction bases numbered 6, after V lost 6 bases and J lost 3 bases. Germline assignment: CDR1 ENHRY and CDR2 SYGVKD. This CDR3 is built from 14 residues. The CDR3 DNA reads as TGTGCCATCAGCGGGGGACAGGGACTCTACGAGCAGTACTTC. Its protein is CAISGGQGLYEQYF.

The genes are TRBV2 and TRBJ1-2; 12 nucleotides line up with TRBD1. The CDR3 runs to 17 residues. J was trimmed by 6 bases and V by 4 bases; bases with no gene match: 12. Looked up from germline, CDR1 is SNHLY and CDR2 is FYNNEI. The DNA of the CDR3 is TGTGCCAGCAGTGTTCACAACTCCGGGACAGGGGGCGATGGCTACACCTTC. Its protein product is CASSVHNSGTGGDGYTF.

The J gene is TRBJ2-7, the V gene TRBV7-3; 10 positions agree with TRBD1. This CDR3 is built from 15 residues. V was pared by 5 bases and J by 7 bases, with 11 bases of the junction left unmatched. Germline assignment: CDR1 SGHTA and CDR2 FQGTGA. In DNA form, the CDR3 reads TGTGCCAGCAGCCCCGGAGGGACAGGGGCTGGGGAGCAGTACTTC. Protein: CASSPGGTGAGEQYF.

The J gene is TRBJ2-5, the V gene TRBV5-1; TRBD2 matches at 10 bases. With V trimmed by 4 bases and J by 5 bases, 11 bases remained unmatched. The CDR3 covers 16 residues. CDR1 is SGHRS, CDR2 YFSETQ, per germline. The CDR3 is CASSQDSQRGGETQYF. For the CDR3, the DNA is TGCGCCAGCAGCCAGGACTCTCAGCGGGGGGGGGAGACCCAGTACTTC. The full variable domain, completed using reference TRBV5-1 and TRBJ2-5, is KAGVTQTPRYLIKTRGQQVTLSCSPISGHRSVSWYQQTPGQGLQFLFEYFSETQRNKGNFPGRFSGRQFSNSRSEMNVSTLELGDSALYLCASSQDSQRGGETQYFGPGTRLLVL.

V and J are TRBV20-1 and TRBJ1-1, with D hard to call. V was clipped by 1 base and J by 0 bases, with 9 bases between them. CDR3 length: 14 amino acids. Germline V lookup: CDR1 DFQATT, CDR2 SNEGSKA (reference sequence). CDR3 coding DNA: TGCAGTGCTAGAGGCGGGTCTTTGAACACTGAAGCTTTCTTT. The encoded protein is CSARGGSLNTEAFF.

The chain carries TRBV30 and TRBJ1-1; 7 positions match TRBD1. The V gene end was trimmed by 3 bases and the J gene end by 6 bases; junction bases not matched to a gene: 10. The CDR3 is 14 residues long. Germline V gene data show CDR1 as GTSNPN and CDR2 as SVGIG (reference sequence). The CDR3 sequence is CAWRKQGRDAEAFF. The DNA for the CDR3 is TGTGCCTGGAGGAAACAGGGGCGAGACGCTGAAGCTTTCTTT. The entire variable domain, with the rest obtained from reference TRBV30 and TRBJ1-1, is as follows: SQTIHQWPATLVQPVGSPLSLECTVEGTSNPNLYWYRQAAGRGLQLLFYSVGIGQISSEVPQNLSASRPQDRQFILSSKKLLLSDSGFYLCAWRKQGRDAEAFFGQGTRLTVV.

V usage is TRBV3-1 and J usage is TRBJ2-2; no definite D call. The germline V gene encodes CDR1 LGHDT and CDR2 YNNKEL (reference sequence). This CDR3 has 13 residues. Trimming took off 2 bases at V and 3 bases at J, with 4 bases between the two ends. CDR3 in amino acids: CASSQIDTGELFF. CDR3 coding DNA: TGTGCCAGCAGCCAAATTGACACCGGGGAGCTGTTTTTT.

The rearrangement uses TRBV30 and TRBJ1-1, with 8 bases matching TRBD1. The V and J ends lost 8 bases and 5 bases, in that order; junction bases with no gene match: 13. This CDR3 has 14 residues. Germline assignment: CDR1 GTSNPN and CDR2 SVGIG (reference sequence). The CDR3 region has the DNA TGTGCCCGACAGGCGGCAGGGGGCAATACTGAAGCTTTCTTT. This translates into CARQAAGGNTEAFF.

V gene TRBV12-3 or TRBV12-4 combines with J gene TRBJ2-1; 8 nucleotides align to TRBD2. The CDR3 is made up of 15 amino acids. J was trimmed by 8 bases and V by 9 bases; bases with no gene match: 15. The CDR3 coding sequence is TGTGCCAGTATGGGGTGGCGGGGGGTTTTTGATGAGCAGTTCTTC. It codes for CASMGWRGVFDEQFF.

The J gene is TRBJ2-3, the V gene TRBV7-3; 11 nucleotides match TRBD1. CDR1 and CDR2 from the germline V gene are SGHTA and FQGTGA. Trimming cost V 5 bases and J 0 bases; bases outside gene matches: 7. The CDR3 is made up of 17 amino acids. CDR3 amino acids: CASSPGDRGTSTDTQYF. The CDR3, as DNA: TGTGCCAGCAGCCCGGGGGACAGGGGGACTAGCACAGATACGCAGTATTTT.

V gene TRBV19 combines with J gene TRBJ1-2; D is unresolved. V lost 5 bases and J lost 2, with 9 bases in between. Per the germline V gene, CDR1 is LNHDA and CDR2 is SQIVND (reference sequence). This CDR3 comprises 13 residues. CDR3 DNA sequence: TGTGCCAGTAGTGGAGGACGGAACTATGGCTACACCTTC. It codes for CASSGGRNYGYTF. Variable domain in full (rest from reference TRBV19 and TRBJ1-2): DGGITQSPKYLFRKEGQNVTLSCEQNLNHDAMYWYRQDPGQGLRLIYYSQIVNDFQKGDIAEGYSVSREKKESFPLTVTSAQKNPTAFYLCASSGGRNYGYTFGSGTRLTVV.

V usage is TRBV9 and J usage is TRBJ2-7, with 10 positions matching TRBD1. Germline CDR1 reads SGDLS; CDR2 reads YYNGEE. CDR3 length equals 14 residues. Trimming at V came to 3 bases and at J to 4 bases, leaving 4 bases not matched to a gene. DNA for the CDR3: TGTGCCAGCAGCGCCCGGGACAGGGGATACGAGCAGTACTTC. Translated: CASSARDRGYEQYF.

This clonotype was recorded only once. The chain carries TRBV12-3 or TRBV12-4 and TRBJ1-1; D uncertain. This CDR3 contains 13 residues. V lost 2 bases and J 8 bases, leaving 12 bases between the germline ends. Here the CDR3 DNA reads TGTGCCAGCAGTTTAAGGATCGGCTCAGAAGCTTTCTTT. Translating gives CASSLRIGSEAFF.

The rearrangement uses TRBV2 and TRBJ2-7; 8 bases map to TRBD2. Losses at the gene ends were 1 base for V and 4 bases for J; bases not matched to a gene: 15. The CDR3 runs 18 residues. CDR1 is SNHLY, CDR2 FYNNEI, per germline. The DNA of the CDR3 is TGTGCCAGCAGTGAAGGGGTGTTGTTCGGGAGGGCCGGGTACGAGCAGTACTTC. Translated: CASSEGVLFGRAGYEQYF.

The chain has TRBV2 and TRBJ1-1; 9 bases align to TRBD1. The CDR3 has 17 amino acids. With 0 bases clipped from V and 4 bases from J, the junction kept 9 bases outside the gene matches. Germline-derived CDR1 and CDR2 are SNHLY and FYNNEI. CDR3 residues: CASSEAQTGGRGTEAFF. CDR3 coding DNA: TGTGCCAGCAGTGAAGCGCAGACAGGGGGAAGGGGCACTGAAGCTTTCTTT.

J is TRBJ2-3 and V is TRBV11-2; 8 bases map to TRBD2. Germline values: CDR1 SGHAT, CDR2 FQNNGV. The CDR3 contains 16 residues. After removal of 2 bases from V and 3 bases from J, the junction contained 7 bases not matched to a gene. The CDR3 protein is CASSLRKAGETDTQYF. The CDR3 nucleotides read TGTGCCAGCAGCTTAAGAAAAGCGGGAGAGACAGATACGCAGTATTTT.

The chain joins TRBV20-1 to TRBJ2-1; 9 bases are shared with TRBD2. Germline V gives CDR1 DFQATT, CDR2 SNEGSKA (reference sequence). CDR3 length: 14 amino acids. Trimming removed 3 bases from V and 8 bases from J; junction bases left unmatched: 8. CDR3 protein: CSASGGGGGDEQFF. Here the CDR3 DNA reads TGCAGTGCTAGTGGCGGGGGGGGAGGAGATGAGCAGTTCTTC.

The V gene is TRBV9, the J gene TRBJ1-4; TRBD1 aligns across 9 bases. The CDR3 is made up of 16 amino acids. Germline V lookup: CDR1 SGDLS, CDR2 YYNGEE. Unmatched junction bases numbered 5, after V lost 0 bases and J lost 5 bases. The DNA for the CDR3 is TGTGCCAGCAGCGTAGGGACAGGGGCACCGAATGAAAAACTGTTTTTT. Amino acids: CASSVGTGAPNEKLFF. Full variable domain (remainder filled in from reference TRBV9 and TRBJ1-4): DSGVTQTPKHLITATGQRVTLRCSPRSGDLSVYWYQQSLDQGLQFLIQYYNGEERAKGNILERFSAQQFPDLHSELNLSSLELGDSALYFCASSVGTGAPNEKLFFGSGTQLSVL.

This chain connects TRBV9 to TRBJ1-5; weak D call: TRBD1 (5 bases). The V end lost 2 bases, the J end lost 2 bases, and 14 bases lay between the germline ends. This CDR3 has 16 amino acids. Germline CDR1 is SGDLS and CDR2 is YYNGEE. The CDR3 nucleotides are TGTGCCAGCAGCGTCGGGCAGGGTGGAGGCAATCAGCCCCAGCATTTT. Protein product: CASSVGQGGGNQPQHF.

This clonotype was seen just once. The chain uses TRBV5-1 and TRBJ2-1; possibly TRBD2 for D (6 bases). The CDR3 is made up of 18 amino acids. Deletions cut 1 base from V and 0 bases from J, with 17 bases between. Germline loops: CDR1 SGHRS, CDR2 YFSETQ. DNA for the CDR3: TGCGCCAGCAGCTTGTTTCTGGGGGGAGCGGGCTCCTACAATGAGCAGTTCTTC. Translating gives CASSLFLGGAGSYNEQFF.

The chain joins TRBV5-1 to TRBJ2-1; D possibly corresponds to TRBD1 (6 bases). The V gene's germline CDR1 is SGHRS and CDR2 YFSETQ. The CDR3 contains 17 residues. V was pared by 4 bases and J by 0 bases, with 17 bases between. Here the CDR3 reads CASSAYSDSFSYNEQFF. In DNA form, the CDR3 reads TGCGCCAGCAGCGCATATTCGGACAGTTTCTCCTACAATGAGCAGTTCTTC.

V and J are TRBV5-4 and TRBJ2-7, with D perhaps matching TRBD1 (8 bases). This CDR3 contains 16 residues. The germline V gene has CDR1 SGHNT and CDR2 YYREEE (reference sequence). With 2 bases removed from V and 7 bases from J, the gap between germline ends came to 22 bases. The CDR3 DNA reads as TGTGCCAGCAGCTTTCACAGGGGGGGGAATCTTAGAGAGCAGTACTTC. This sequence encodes CASSFHRGGNLREQYF.

CDR3 region: CASSFPGSTEAFF. The CDR3 coding sequence is TGTGCCAGCAGCTTTCCAGGGTCCACTGAAGCTTTCTTT. J is TRBJ1-1 and V is TRBV5-4; the D gene is possibly TRBD1 (5 bases). This CDR3 spans 13 amino acids. V lost 2 bases to trimming and J lost 4 bases, with 9 bases between them. The germline gives CDR1 SGHNT, CDR2 YYREEE (reference sequence).